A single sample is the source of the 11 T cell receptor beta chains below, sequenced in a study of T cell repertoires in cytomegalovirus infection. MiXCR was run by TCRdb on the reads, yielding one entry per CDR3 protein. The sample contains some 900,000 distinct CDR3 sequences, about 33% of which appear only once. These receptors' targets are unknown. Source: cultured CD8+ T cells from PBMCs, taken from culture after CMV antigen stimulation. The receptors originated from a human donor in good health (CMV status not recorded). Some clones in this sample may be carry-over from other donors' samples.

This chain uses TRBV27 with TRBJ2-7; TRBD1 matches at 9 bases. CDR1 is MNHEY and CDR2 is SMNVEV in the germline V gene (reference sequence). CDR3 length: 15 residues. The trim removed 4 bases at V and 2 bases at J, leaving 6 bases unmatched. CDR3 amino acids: CASSYSGQGTYEQYF. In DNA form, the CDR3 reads TGTGCCAGCAGTTACTCGGGACAGGGCACCTACGAGCAGTACTTC.

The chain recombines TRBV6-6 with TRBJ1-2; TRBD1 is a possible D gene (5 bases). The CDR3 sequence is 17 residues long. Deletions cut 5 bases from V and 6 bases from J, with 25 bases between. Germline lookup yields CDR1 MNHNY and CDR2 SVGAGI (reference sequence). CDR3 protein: CASSRGRTGGVVDGYTF. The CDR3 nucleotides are TGTGCCAGCAGTCGCGGAAGGACTGGGGGGGTCGTGGATGGCTACACCTTC.

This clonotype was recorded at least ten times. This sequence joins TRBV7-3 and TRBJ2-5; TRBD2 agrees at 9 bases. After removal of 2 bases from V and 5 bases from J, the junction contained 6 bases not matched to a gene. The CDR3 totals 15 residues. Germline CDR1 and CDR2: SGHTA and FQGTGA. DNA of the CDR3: TGTGCCAGCAGCTTAGCGGGGGGGCCAGATGAGACCCAGTACTTC. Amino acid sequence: CASSLAGGPDETQYF.

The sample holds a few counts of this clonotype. CDR3 sequence (DNA): TGTGCCAGCAGCCAAGAGGGGCGGGGGGACGCAGATACGCAGTATTTT. Translation: CASSQEGRGDADTQYF. This chain joins TRBV4-2 and TRBJ2-3; TRBD2 agrees at 8 bases. The length of the CDR3 is 16 residues. Trimming at V came to 0 bases and at J to 4 bases, leaving 6 bases not matched to a gene. The germline V gene encodes CDR1 LGHNA and CDR2 YNFKEQ.

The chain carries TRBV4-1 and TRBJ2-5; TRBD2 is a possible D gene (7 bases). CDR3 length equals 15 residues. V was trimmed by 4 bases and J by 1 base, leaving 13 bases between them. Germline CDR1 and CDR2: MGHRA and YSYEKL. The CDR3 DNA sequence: TGCGCCAGCAGCCTTTCGGGGGGCGGCCAAGAGACCCAGTACTTC. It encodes CASSLSGGGQETQYF.

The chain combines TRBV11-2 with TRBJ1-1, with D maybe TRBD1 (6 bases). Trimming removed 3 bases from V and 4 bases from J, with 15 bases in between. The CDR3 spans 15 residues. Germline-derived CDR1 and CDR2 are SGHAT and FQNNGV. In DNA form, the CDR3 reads TGTGCCAGCAGCTTGACCCCCGACAGGTCCACTGAAGCTTTCTTT. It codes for CASSLTPDRSTEAFF.

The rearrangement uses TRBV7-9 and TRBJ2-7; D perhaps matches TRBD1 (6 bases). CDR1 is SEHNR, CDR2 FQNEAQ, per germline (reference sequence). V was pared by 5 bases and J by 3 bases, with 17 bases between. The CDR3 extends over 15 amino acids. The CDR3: CASSTGRGSGYEQYF. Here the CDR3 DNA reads TGTGCCAGCAGCACAGGCAGGGGCTCGGGCTACGAGCAGTACTTC. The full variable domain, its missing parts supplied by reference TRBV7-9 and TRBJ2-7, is DTGVSQNPRHKITKRGQNVTFRCDPISEHNRLYWYRQTLGQGPEFLTYFQNEAQLEKSRLLSDRFSAERPKGSFSTLEIQRTEQGDSAMYLCASSTGRGSGYEQYFGPGTRLTVT.

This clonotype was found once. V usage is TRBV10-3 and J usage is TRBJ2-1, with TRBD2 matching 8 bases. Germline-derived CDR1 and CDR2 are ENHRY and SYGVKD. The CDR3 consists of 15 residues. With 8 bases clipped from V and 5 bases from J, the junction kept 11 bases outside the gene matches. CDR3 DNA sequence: TGTGCCATCGGGCGGGGCGGGGGGACCAACAATGAGCAGTTCTTC. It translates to CAIGRGGGTNNEQFF.

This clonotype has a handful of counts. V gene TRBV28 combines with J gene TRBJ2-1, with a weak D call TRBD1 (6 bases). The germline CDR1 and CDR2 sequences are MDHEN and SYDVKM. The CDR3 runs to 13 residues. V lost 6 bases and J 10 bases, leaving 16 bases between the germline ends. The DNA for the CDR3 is TGTGCCAGCAGCCGACCGGGACACTGGGAGCAGTTCTTC. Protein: CASSRPGHWEQFF.

This CDR3 reads CASSLATFYEQYV. DNA of the CDR3: TGTGCCAGCAGCTTAGCAACATTCTACGAGCAGTACGTC. The chain recombines TRBV7-9 with TRBJ2-7, with unresolved D. V lost 0 bases, J lost 3 bases, and 6 bases lay in between. Germline CDR1 SEHNR, CDR2 FQNEAQ (reference sequence). The CDR3 is made up of 13 amino acids.

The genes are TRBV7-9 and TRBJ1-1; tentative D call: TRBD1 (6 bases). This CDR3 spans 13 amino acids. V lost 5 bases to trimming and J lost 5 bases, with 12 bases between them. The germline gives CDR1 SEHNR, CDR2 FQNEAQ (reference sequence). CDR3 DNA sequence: TGTGCCAGCAGCGCGCAGGGGCGGACTGAAGCTTTCTTT. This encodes CASSAQGRTEAFF.